This T cell receptor (beta chain) was sequenced for a study of CD8 T cells in ankylosing spondylitis (dated by TCRdb to the late 2010s). General notes on the study: The study set out to find disease-linked TCR variants by profiling T cell receptor beta repertoires in ankylosing spondylitis patients and healthy donors. In total, the full study cohort was made up of 110 or so healthy donors and more than 20 ankylosing spondylitis patients. Peripheral blood samples were taken, and synovial fluid was additionally collected from ankylosing spondylitis patients. Study-wide findings and limitations: Some of the motif variants had been reported before in the synovial fluid and blood of reactive arthritis patients, a finding that suggests common disease-initiation mechanisms. A TCR beta motif made up of several highly homologous amino acid variants appeared to be characteristic of blood from ankylosing spondylitis patients. The disease-linked clones were reported as significantly enriched in matched synovial fluid samples from ankylosing spondylitis patients. The disease-linked clones had a CD8+ phenotype and were found at relatively low frequencies in peripheral blood.

V and J lose 5 bases and 4 bases, and a span of 15 bases separates them. From the germline V gene, CDR1 is MNHNS and CDR2 is SASEGT. The CDR3 runs 15 residues from the cysteine to the phenylalanine. Kept here is only the CDR3 DNA, which spans 45 bases and is read in frame from base 1. This clonotype has only a few counts. The antigen it recognizes is unknown. Per-nucleotide qualities are absent, and no much larger clonotype sits a single base away. Sequencing was carried out with an Illumina HiSeq 2500. Quantitative 5'-RACE with molecular barcodes was used to prepare TCR beta libraries. On the study's bioinformatics: Disease-linked TCR variants were identified with a new computational method built on a probabilistic model of VDJ rearrangement. TCRdb cleaned the public reads at Q25 with fastp, built clones with MiXCR and kept in-frame beta chains. Rows merge per CDR3 protein into single entries with the most common DNA and genes. TCRdb assigned the V and J calls; the authors' analysis was not used. The sample profile shows more than 150,000 distinct CDR3 sequences; roughly 13% of them were found once. The ten largest make up 16% of the sample.

This clonotype originated in a male donor with ankylosing spondylitis or in good health (not recorded which). The chain was built from TRBV6-1 and TRBJ2-1; a tentative D call is TRBD1 (6 bases match). Specimen: blood, either unsorted or a sorted T cell fraction (not recorded which). The CDR3 protein sequence reads: CASSQTGQGYNEQFF. At the DNA level, the sequence is TGTGCCAGCAGTCAAACAGGGCAGGGGTACAATGAGCAGTTCTTC.